The T cell receptor beta chain described here comes from a study of shared clonotypes between healthy human individuals. CD4+ cell separation produced CD45RA+ naive and CD45RA-negative memory subsets. The method was immunoSEQ multiplex PCR; TCRdb's version includes in-frame clones alone and lacks a portion of them. The top ten hold 0.37% of the sample, which has under 2.5 million clones, 80% to 95% seen once. The material sequenced was naive CD4+ T cells from PBMCs. Documented subset: CD45RA+ positively selected. The source of this sequence is a man aged 18 to 29 in good health. Some clones in this sample may be carry-over from other donors' samples.

The CDR3 here is CASRLGADYTF. DNA for the CDR3: TGCGCCAGCAGGCTTGGAGCGGACTACACCTTC. V is TRBV23-1 and J is TRBJ1-2; no definite D call. TRBV23-1 is reported as an ORF; its role is uncertain. There are 11 residues in the CDR3. Trimming took 6 bases from V and 10 from J, leaving 12 bases between them.